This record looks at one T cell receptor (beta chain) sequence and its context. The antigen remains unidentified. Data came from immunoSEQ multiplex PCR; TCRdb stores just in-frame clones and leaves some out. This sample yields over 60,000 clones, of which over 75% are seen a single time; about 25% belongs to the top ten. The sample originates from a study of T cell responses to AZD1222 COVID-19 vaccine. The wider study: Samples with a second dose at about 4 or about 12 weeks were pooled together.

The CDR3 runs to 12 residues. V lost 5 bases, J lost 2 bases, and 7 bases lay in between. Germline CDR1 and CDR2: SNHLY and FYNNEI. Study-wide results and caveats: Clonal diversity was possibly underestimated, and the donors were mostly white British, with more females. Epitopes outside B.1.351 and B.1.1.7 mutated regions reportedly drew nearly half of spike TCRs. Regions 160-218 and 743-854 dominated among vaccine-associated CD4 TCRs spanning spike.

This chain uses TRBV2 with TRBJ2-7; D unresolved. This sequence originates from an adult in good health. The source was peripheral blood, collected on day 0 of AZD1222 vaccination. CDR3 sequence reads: CASSPRTYEQYF. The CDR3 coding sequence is TGTGCCAGCAGTCCCAGAACCTACGAGCAGTACTTC.